The 2 T cell receptor beta chains below come from one sample, sequenced in a study of CD8+CD57+ T cells in acquired aplastic anemia. Genomic DNA, serving as template, underwent TCR beta VDJ and CDR3 profiling. TCRdb passed the reads through MiXCR, listing each CDR3 protein once. The sample comprises under 200,000 distinct CDR3 sequences, 35% to 55% of which are singletons, and approximately 1% rests with the top ten. The sample consisted of sorted CD4+, CD8+, or CD8+CD57+ T cells (not recorded which) from PBMCs. These receptors all come from a human donor in good health.

The chain recombines TRBV7-8 with TRBJ1-3, with D unresolved. The CDR3 has 17 residues. CDR1 is SGHVS and CDR2 is FQNEAQ in the germline V gene. The V end was cut by 2 bases, the J end by 4 bases, with 18 bases between. The CDR3 sequence: CASSLYRAVSDGNTIYF. As DNA, the CDR3 is TGTGCCAGCAGCTTATATCGAGCGGTGTCTGACGGAAACACCATATATTTT. The full variable domain, in which reference TRBV7-8 and TRBJ1-3 provide the parts outside the CDR3, is GAGVSQSPRYKVAKRGQDVALRCDPISGHVSLFWYQQALGQGPEFLTYFQNEAQLDKSGLPSDRFFAERPEGSVSTLKIQRTQQEDSAVYLCASSLYRAVSDGNTIYFGEGSWLTVV.

This clonotype came up a few times. J is TRBJ2-5 and V is TRBV7-9; 8 bases are a match to TRBD2. Germline lookup yields CDR1 SEHNR and CDR2 FQNEAQ (reference sequence). V shed 4 bases, J shed 4 bases, and the junction held 11 bases outside the gene matches. The length of the CDR3 is 16 residues. The CDR3 is CASSSRLAGGAETQYF. In DNA form, the CDR3 reads TGTGCCAGCAGCTCGAGACTGGCGGGAGGAGCAGAGACCCAGTACTTC.